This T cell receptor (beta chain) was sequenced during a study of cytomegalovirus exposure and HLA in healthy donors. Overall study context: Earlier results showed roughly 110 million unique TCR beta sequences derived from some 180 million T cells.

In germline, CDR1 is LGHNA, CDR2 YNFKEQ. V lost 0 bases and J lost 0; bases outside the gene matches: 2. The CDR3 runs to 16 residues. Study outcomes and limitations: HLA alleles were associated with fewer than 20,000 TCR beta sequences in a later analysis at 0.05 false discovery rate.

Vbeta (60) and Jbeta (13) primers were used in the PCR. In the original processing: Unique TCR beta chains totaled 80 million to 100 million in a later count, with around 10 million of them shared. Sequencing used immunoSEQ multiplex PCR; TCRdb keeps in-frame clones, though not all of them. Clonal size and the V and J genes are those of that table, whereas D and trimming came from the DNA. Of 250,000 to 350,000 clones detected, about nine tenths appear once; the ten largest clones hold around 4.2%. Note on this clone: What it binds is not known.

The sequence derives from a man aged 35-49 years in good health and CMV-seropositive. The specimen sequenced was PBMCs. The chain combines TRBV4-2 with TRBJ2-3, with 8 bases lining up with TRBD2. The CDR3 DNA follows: TGTGCCAGCAGCCAAGAGACTAGCGCTAGCACAGATACGCAGTATTTT. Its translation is CASSQETSASTDTQYF.